Below are 15 T cell receptor beta chains sequenced from a single sample in a study of T cells in Graves' hyperthyroidism and ophthalmopathy. The CDR3 regions of TCR beta were amplified from RNA transcripts. First-round RT-PCR targeting the TCR CDR3 was performed with the HTBI primer set. TCRdb re-called the multiplex PCR reads through MiXCR, storing one row per CDR3 protein. The data show some 250,000 distinct CDR3 sequences, about 14% seen once. Material for sequencing was blood. The receptor set was obtained from a woman in her forties with Graves' hyperthyroidism that later progressed to Graves' ophthalmopathy.

J is TRBJ2-2 and V is TRBV28, with D hard to call. There are 15 residues in the CDR3. V lost 1 base and J lost 1, with 7 bases in between. Germline CDR1 reads MDHEN; CDR2 reads SYDVKM. CDR3 in amino acids: CASSLFRKNTGELFF. The CDR3 DNA reads TGTGCCAGCAGTTTATTCAGGAAGAACACCGGGGAGCTGTTTTTT.

This clonotype was seen repeatedly, ten times or more. The V and J genes are TRBV3-1 and TRBJ2-7, with D possibly being TRBD2 (5 bases). Germline V lookup: CDR1 LGHDT, CDR2 YNNKEL (reference sequence). The CDR3 contains 15 residues. Between the trimmed V and J ends, which lost 6 bases and 0 bases, there was a span of 15 bases. CDR3 DNA sequence: TGTGCCAGCAGTCCTTGGCGGGCTAGCTCCTACGAGCAGTACTTC. It codes for CASSPWRASSYEQYF.

This clonotype was counted only a few times. The chain has TRBV5-6 and TRBJ2-3, with 11 bases matching TRBD2. The CDR3 is made up of 15 amino acids. Germline V gene lookup returns CDR1 SGHDT and CDR2 YYEEEE. The V segment lost 4 bases and the J segment 1 base; nucleotides outside the gene matches: 2. The CDR3 protein is CASSLTSGGTDTQYF. In DNA, the CDR3 is TGTGCCAGCAGCCTGACTAGCGGGGGCACAGATACGCAGTATTTT.

This clonotype was recorded many times. CDR3 nucleotides: TGTGCCAGCAGCTCGACAGGGACAACATTATCCTACGAGCAGTACTTC. Translation: CASSSTGTTLSYEQYF. V is TRBV7-9 and J is TRBJ2-7, with TRBD1 identical over 7 bases. CDR1 and CDR2 from the germline V gene are SEHNR and FQNEAQ (reference sequence). This CDR3 spans 16 amino acids. V trimming: 4 bases; J trimming: 1 base; junction bases outside the gene matches: 10.

This clonotype appeared many times. V and J are TRBV27 and TRBJ2-1, with a weak D call TRBD2 (5 bases). Germline V gene data show CDR1 as MNHEY and CDR2 as SMNVEV (reference sequence). This CDR3 has 14 amino acids. V shed 4 bases and J shed 5 bases, with 12 bases lying between them. Here the CDR3 DNA reads TGTGCCAGCAGTTGGCGAGTGGGAGACAATGAGCAGTTCTTC. This encodes CASSWRVGDNEQFF.

In this sample, this clonotype turned up many times. The genes are TRBV20-1 and TRBJ2-2; the D gene is possibly TRBD2 (5 bases). Germline values: CDR1 DFQATT, CDR2 SNEGSKA (reference sequence). CDR3 length: 15 residues. The ends were cut back, 6 bases at V and 0 bases at J, with 14 bases in the middle. The CDR3 DNA is TGCAGTGCCACTGAGGCGGGTTCGAACACCGGGGAGCTGTTTTTT. The encoded protein is CSATEAGSNTGELFF.

Many counts were recorded for this clonotype. The rearrangement links TRBV11-2 to TRBJ2-7, with 10 bases identical to TRBD1. Germline loops: CDR1 SGHAT, CDR2 FQNNGV. Trimming removed 3 bases from V and 5 bases from J; junction bases left unmatched: 10. There are 16 residues in the CDR3. DNA for the CDR3: TGTGCCAGCAGCTTTATCCCGGGACAGGGGTGGCACGAGCAGTACTTC. Encoded protein: CASSFIPGQGWHEQYF.

Ten or more counts support this clonotype. The CDR3 protein is CASSFRRAGTGELFF. The CDR3 DNA reads as TGTGCCAGCAGTTTTCGGAGGGCCGGCACCGGGGAGCTGTTTTTT. The J gene is TRBJ2-2, the V gene TRBV12-3 or TRBV12-4; possible D gene TRBD2, 6 bases. The CDR3 consists of 15 residues. V was pared by 3 bases and J by 4 bases, with 12 bases between.

This clonotype appeared a few times. This chain uses TRBV5-1 with TRBJ2-3; maybe TRBD1 (6 bases). Germline CDR1 reads SGHRS; CDR2 reads YFSETQ. The CDR3 runs 16 residues. Trimming removed 4 bases from V and 6 bases from J, with 21 bases in between. CDR3 sequence: CASSQLGARAWDTQYF. CDR3 nucleotides: TGCGCCAGCAGCCAATTGGGGGCCAGGGCGTGGGATACGCAGTATTTT.

This clonotype was observed many times. V is TRBV3-1 and J is TRBJ2-3, with D unclear. From germline, CDR1 is LGHDT and CDR2 YNNKEL (reference sequence). CDR3 size: 13 residues. V lost 3 bases to trimming and J lost 2 bases, with 6 bases between them. The CDR3 sequence is CASSQGPTDTQYF. CDR3 nucleotides: TGTGCCAGCAGCCAGGGTCCCACAGATACGCAGTATTTT.

The CDR3 spells CASSRRTSGSTDTQYF. The DNA for the CDR3 is TGTGCCAGCAGCCGAAGGACTAGCGGGAGCACAGATACGCAGTATTTT. V is TRBV9 and J is TRBJ2-3; TRBD2 matches 11 bases. CDR1 SGDLS and CDR2 YYNGEE come from the germline V gene. CDR3 length: 16 residues. V shed 4 bases and J 0 bases; nucleotides not matched to a gene: 4.

The sample holds many counts of this clonotype. The J gene is TRBJ2-1, the V gene TRBV6-1; 7 nucleotides line up with TRBD1. With V trimmed by 11 bases and J by 0 bases, 7 bases remained unmatched. Germline V gene data show CDR1 as MNHNS and CDR2 as SASEGT. The CDR3 consists of 14 residues. The CDR3 coding sequence is TGTGCCGGTAGGAGGACAGGCTCCTACAATGAGCAGTTCTTC. Protein: CAGRRTGSYNEQFF.

This clonotype was detected only once. This sequence joins TRBV29-1 and TRBJ2-2; 7 nucleotides match TRBD2. Germline V gene data show CDR1 as SQVTM and CDR2 as ANQGSEA. The J segment lost 4 bases and the V segment lost 4 bases, leaving 9 bases of the junction unmatched. The CDR3 is 15 residues long. The CDR3 protein is CSVGGAGVGTGELFF. CDR3 sequence (DNA): TGCAGCGTTGGCGGCGCGGGAGTCGGCACCGGGGAGCTGTTTTTT.

This clonotype was picked up a small number of times. The rearrangement links TRBV20-1 to TRBJ1-6, with 9 positions matching TRBD1. The V and J ends lost 6 bases and 5 bases, in that order; junction bases with no gene match: 8. The CDR3 consists of 15 residues. CDR1 and CDR2 (germline): DFQATT, SNEGSKA (reference sequence). The CDR3 loop reads CSASEWDRDNSPLHF. The DNA of the CDR3 is TGCAGTGCCAGTGAATGGGACAGGGATAATTCACCCCTCCACTTT.

This clonotype was recorded many times. The rearrangement joins TRBV3-1 to TRBJ1-2; 7 bases align to TRBD1. V was clipped by 1 base and J by 1 base; unmatched bases: 0. Germline CDR1 LGHDT, CDR2 YNNKEL (reference sequence). The CDR3 extends over 14 amino acids. The CDR3 bases are TGTGCCAGCAGCCAAGCAGGGGGTAACTATGGCTACACCTTC. Its protein product is CASSQAGGNYGYTF.